The entry below gives a single TCR beta chain sequence along with its context. The CDR3 has 13 amino acids. Trimming left V 5 bases short and J 1 base short, with 8 bases between. The germline V gene encodes CDR1 SNHLY and CDR2 FYNNEI. The data stem from a study of cytomegalovirus exposure and HLA in healthy donors. PCR used 60 Vbeta primers and 13 Jbeta primers. Clones were read by immunoSEQ multiplex PCR, and TCRdb kept only the in-frame ones, dropping some. The sample contains about 120,000 clones, 70% to 75% of which appear only once. The chain has TRBV2 and TRBJ1-1; D gene uncertain. The TCR was taken from a woman aged 18-29 years in good health and CMV-seronegative. The specimen was PBMCs. The CDR3 nucleotides are TGTGCCAGCAGTCACATTCCGAACACTGAAGCTTTCTTT. Translated: CASSHIPNTEAFF.